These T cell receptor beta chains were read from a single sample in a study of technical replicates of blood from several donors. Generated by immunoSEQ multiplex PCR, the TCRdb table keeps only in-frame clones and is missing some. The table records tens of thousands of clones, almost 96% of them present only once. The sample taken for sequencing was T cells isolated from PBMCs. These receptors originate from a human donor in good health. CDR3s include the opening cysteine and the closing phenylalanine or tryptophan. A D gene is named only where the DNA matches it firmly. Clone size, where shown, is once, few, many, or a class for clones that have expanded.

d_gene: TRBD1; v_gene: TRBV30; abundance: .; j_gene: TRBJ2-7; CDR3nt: TGTGCCTGGGGCCGGGACAGGGTATATGGGGACGTCTACGAGCAGTACTTC; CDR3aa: CAWGRDRVYGDVYEQYF
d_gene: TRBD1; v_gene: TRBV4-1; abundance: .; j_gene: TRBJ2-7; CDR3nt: TGCGCCAGCAGCCATGACGGACAGGCCGACTCCTACGAGCAGTACTTC; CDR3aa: CASSHDGQADSYEQYF
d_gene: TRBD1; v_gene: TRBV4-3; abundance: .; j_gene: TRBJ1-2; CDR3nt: TGCGCCAGCAGCCCTAGAGGAAGGACAGGGGGGCTCTATGGCTACACCTTC; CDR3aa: CASSPRGRTGGLYGYTF
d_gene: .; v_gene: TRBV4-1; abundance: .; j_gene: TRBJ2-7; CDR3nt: TGCGCCAGCAGCCACCCCGCGCGTCGGTACGAGCAGTACTTC; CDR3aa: CASSHPARRYEQYF
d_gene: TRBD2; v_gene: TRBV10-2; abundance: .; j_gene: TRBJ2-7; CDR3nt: TGCGCCAGCAGCAGGACTAGCGAATACGAGCAGTACTTC; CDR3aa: CASSRTSEYEQYF
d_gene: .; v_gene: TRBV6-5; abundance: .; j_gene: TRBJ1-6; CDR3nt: TGTGCCAGCAGCCCGCGACAGCCTAATTCACCCCTCCACTTT; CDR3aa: CASSPRQPNSPLHF
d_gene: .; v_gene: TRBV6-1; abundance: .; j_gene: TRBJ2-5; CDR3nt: TGTGCCAGCAGTGAATTGACAGCAGAGACCCAGTACTTC; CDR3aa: CASSELTAETQYF
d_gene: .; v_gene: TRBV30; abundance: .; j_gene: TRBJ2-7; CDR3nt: TGTGCCTGGAGTGTGGGGGCGGGCCCCTACGAGCAGTACTTC; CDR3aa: CAWSVGAGPYEQYF
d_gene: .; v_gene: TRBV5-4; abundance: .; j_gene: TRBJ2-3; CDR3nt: TGTGCCAGCAGCTTAGACTCCGACGTAGCAGCAGATACGCAGTATTTT; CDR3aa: CASSLDSDVAADTQYF
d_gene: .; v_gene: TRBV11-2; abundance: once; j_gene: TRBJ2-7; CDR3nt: TGTGCCAGCAGCTTAAATGAGGCGAGCGAGCAGTACTTC; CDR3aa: CASSLNEASEQYF
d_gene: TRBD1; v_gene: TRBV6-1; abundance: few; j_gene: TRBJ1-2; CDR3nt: TGTGCCAGCAGATCCGGGACAGAAATCTATGGCTACACCTTC; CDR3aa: CASRSGTEIYGYTF
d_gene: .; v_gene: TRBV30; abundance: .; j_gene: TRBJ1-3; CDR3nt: TGTGCCTGGACTCTGGACAGCTCTGGAAACACCATATATTTT; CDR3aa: CAWTLDSSGNTIYF
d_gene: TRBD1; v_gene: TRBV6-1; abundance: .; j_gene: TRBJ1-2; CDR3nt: TGTGCCAGCAGCGGGACAGGAGAATTCTATGGCTACACCTTC; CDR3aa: CASSGTGEFYGYTF
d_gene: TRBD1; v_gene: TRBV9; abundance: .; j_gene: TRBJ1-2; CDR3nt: TGTGCCAGCAGCGTAAGGGACAGGTCTGGCTACACCTTC; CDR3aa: CASSVRDRSGYTF
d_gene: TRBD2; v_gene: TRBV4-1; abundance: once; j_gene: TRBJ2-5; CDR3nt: TGCGCCAGCAGCACGGGACTAGCGGGAAAAGAGACCCAGTACTTC; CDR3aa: CASSTGLAGKETQYF
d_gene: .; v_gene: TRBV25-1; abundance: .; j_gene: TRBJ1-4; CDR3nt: TGTGCCAGCAGTGAAGTCCGGGGAAGGTTCAATGAAAAACTGTTTTTT; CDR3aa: CASSEVRGRFNEKLFF
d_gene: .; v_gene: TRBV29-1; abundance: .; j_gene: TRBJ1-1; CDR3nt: TGCAGCGTTGCGGGAGTGGAAAACCGGGCTCTAAGCACTGAAGCTTTCTTT; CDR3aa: CSVAGVENRALSTEAFF
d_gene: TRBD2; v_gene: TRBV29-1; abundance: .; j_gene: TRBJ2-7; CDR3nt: TGCAGCGTTGGGGTAGCGGGAGGATCCTACGAGCAGTACTTC; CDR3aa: CSVGVAGGSYEQYF
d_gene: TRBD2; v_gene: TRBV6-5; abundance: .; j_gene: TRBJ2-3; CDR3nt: TGTGCCAGGTTGACTAGCGGGAGAGATACGCAGTATTTT; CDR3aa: CARLTSGRDTQYF
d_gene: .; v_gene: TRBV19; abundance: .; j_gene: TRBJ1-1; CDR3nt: TGTGCCAGTAGTATAGATCTAGAAAGGGGCTGGGACACTGAAGCTTTCTTT; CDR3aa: CASSIDLERGWDTEAFF
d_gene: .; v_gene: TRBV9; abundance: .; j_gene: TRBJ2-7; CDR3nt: TGTGCCAGCAGCTCGGGACTCATGACCTACGAGCAGTACTTC; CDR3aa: CASSSGLMTYEQYF
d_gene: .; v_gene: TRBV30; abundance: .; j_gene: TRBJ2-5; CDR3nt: TGTGCCGGCCGGCAGCGATGGGAGACCCAGTACTTC; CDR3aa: CAGRQRWETQYF
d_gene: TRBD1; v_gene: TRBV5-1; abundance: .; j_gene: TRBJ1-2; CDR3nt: TGCGCCAGCGCCGAGGACAGGGCCTATGGCTACACCTTC; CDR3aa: CASAEDRAYGYTF
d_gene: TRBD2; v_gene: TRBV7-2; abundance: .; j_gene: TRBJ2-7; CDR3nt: TGTGCCAGCAGCACCTCTAGCGGGATCCCCTACGAGCAGTACTTC; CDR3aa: CASSTSSGIPYEQYF
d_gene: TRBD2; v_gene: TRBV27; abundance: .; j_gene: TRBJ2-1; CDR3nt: TGTGCCAGCAGTTCATTAATCAGTGGCGGGAGTCCCTACAATGAGCAGTTCTTC; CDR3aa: CASSSLISGGSPYNEQFF
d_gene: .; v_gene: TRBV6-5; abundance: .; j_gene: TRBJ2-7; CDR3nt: TGTGCCAGCAGTCCCCAGGGGACCTACGAGCAGTACTTC; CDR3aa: CASSPQGTYEQYF
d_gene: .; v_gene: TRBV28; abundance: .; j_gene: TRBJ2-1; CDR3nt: TGTGCCAGCAGTTTAGGGGGCGGGGGCTCCTACAATGAGCAGTTCTTC; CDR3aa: CASSLGGGGSYNEQFF
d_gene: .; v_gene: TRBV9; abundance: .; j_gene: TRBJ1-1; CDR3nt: TGTGCCAGCAGCGTAGAAGGGGGAGGGGACACTGAAGCTTTCTTT; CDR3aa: CASSVEGGGDTEAFF
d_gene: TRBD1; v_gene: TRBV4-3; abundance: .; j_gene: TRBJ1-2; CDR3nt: TGCGCCAGCAGCCAAGATCATTTGGAAGGGGGCACCTATGGCTACACCTTC; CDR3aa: CASSQDHLEGGTYGYTF
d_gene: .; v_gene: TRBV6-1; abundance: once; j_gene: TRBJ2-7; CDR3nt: TGTGCCAGCAGTGAAAATCCTCACGAGCAGTACTTC; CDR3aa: CASSENPHEQYF
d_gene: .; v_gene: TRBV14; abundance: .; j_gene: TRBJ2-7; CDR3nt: TGTGCCAGCAGCCAAGATCCCATCTCCTACGAGCAGTACTTC; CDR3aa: CASSQDPISYEQYF
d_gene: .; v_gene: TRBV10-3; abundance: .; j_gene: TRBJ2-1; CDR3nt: TGTGCCATCAGTGAGCCGACCTGGGGAGTTATAAATGAGCAGTTCTTC; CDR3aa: CAISEPTWGVINEQFF
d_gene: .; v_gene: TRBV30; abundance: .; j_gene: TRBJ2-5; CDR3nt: TGTGCCTGGACTCTCATTGCGGGGCCGGGAGAGACCCAGTACTTC; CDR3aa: CAWTLIAGPGETQYF
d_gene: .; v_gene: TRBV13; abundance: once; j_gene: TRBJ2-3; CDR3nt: TGTGCCAGCAGCGCCGATACAGGCACAGATACGCAGTATTTT; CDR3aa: CASSADTGTDTQYF
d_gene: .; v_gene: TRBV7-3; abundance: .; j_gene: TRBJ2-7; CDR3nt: TGTGCCAGCAGCTTAGGGCAGTTCAGCTCCTACGAGCAGTACTTC; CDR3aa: CASSLGQFSSYEQYF
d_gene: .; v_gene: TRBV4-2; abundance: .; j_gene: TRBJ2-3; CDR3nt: TGTGCCAGCAGCCCTAGGCTTCGAGATACGCAGTATTTT; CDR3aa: CASSPRLRDTQYF
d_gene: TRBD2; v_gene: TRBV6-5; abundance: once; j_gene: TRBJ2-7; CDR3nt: TGTGCCAGCAGGATTTCCGGGACTAGTTCCTACGAGCAGTACTTC; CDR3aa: CASRISGTSSYEQYF
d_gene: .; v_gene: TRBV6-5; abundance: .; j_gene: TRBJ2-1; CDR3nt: TGTGCCAGCAGTTCATCTTCTCGACTCCATGAGCAGTTCTTC; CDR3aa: CASSSSSRLHEQFF
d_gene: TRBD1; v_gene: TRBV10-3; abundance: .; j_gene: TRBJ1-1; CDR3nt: TGTGCCATCAGTTCAACAGGGGCCGCCACTGAAGCTTTCTTT; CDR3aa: CAISSTGAATEAFF